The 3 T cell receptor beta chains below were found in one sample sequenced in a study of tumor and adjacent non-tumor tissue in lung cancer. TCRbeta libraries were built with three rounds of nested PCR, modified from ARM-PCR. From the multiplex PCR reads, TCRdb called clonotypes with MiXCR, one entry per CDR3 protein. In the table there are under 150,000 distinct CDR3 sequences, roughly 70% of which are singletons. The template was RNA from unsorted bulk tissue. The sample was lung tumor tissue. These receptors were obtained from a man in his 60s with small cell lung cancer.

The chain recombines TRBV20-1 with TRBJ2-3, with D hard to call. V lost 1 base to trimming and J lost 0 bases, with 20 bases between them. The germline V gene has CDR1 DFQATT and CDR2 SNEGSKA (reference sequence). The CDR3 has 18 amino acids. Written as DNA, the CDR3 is TGCAGTGCTAGAGGTTTTTCGGTTGGAAAACTTAGCACAGATACGCAGTATTTT. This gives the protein CSARGFSVGKLSTDTQYF.

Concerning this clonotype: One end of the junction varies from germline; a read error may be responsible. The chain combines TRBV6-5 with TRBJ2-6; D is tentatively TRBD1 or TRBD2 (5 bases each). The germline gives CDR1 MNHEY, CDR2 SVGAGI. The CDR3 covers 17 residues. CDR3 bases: TGTGCCAGTAGTTACTCGATTTACGGCTCTGGGACCAACGTCATGACTTTC. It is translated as CASSYSIYGSGTNVMTF.

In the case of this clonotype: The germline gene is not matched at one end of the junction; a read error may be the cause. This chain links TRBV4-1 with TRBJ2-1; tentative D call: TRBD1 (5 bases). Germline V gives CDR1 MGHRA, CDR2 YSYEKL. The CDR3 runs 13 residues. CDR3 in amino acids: CASSHTGYNEQFF. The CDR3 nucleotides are TGCGCCAGCAGCCACACAGGATACAATGAGCAGTTCTTT.